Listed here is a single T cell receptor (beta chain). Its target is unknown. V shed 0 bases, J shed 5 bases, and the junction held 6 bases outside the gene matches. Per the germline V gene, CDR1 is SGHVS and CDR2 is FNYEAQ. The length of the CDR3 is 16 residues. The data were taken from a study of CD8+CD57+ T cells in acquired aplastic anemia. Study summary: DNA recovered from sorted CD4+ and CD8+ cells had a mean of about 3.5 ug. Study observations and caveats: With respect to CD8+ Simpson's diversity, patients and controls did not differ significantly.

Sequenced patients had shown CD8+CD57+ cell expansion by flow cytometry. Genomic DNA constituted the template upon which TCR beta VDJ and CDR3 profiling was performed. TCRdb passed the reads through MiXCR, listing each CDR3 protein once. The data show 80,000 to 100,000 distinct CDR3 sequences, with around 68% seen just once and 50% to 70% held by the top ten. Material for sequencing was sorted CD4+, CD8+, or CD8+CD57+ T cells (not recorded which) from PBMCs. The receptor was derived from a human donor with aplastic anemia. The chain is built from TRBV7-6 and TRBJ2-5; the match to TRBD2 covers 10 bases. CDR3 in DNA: TGTGCCAGCAGCTTAGCGAGCGGGGGGGCCTGGGAGACCCAGTACTTC. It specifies CASSLASGGAWETQYF. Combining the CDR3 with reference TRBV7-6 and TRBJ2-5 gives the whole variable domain GAGVSQSPRYKVTKRGQDVALRCDPISGHVSLYWYRQALGQGPEFLTYFNYEAQQDKSGLPNDRFSAERPEGSISTLTIQRTEQRDSAMYRCASSLASGGAWETQYFGPGTRLLVL.